Presented here are 29 T cell receptor beta chains from one specimen sequenced in a study of T cell changes during pregnancy in multiple sclerosis. The method was immunoSEQ multiplex PCR; TCRdb's version includes in-frame clones alone and lacks a portion of them. The sample lists some 60,000 clones; about 92% were seen once. Sample: peripheral blood, taken after pregnancy. These receptors originate from a female donor with multiple sclerosis, enrolled in a pregnancy study.

Details on this clone: This specimen includes other DNA sequences encoding the same CDR3. The chain carries TRBV6-5 and TRBJ2-7; 9 bases are a match to TRBD1. The CDR3 spans 15 residues. Germline assignment: CDR1 MNHEY and CDR2 SVGAGI. J was trimmed by 4 bases and V by 3 bases; bases with no gene match: 7. The DNA for the CDR3 is TGTGCCAGCAGTTATTCGAGGGACAGGGCGTACGAGCAGTACTTC. It translates to CASSYSRDRAYEQYF.

The V gene is TRBV13, the J gene TRBJ2-1; 8 positions agree with TRBD2. Germline CDR1 and CDR2: PRHDT and FYEKMQ (reference sequence). CDR3 size: 14 residues. V shed 3 bases and J 5 bases; nucleotides not matched to a gene: 3. In DNA form, the CDR3 reads TGTGCCAGCAGCTTCGGACTAGCCAACAATGAGCAGTTCTTC. Translating gives CASSFGLANNEQFF.

The chain uses TRBV27 and TRBJ2-3; D is unresolved. The germline V and J ends were trimmed by 5 bases and 2 bases, with 11 bases remaining between them. The germline gives CDR1 MNHEY, CDR2 SMNVEV (reference sequence). CDR3 length: 14 residues. CDR3 sequence reads: CASSRGDSTDTQYF. As DNA, the CDR3 is TGTGCCAGCAGTAGAGGAGATTCCACAGATACGCAGTATTTT.

The chain couples TRBV6-5 to TRBJ2-5; a possible D gene is TRBD2 (5 bases). V was shortened by 0 bases and J by 4 bases, with 9 bases between the two germline ends. The germline V gene has CDR1 MNHEY and CDR2 SVGAGI. CDR3 length: 14 residues. CDR3 sequence reads: CASSYSVEGETQYF. The CDR3 bases are TGTGCCAGCAGTTACTCCGTAGAGGGAGAGACCCAGTACTTC.

The V gene is TRBV7-2, the J gene TRBJ2-7, with 9 bases matching TRBD2. V shed 5 bases and J 4 bases; nucleotides not matched to a gene: 12. The CDR3 is made up of 16 amino acids. Germline CDR1 is SGHTA and CDR2 is FQGNSA. The CDR3 coding sequence is TGTGCCAGCAGCCGAGGAACGCTAGCGGGACGGTACGAGCAGTACTTC. Its translation: CASSRGTLAGRYEQYF.

V usage is TRBV5-1 and J usage is TRBJ1-3; tentative D call: TRBD1 (6 bases). This CDR3 has 15 amino acids. Per germline, CDR1 SGHRS and CDR2 YFSETQ. The V end was cut by 4 bases, the J end by 4 bases, with 15 bases between. CDR3 in amino acids: CASSGGQNLGNTIYF. In DNA, the CDR3 is TGCGCCAGCAGCGGGGGACAAAACTTAGGAAACACCATATATTTT.

This clone has just one count. The CDR3 coding sequence is TGTGCCAGCAGCGGACAGGTAGCTGAAGCTTTCTTT. The encoded protein is CASSGQVAEAFF. The chain is built from TRBV7-8 and TRBJ1-1, with TRBD1 matching 7 bases. Germline V gene sequence: CDR1 SGHVS, CDR2 FQNEAQ. The CDR3 has 12 residues. V lost 5 bases to trimming and J lost 6 bases; unmatched junction nucleotides: 3.

This CDR3 reads CASTPGLQETQYF. As DNA, the CDR3 is TGTGCCAGTACACCGGGACTCCAAGAGACCCAGTACTTC. The V call is TRBV6-1, the J call TRBJ2-5; the D gene is possibly TRBD2 (6 bases). Germline V gene lookup returns CDR1 MNHNS and CDR2 SASEGT. V was shortened by 9 bases and J by 1 base, with 12 bases between the two germline ends. This CDR3 has 13 amino acids.

The rearrangement links TRBV7-6 to TRBJ2-1, with TRBD2 identical over 13 bases. This CDR3 has 17 residues. Germline assignment: CDR1 SGHVS and CDR2 FNYEAQ. V trimming: 1 base; J trimming: 0 bases; junction bases outside the gene matches: 0. The CDR3 loop is CASSLGTSGGSYNEQFF. The CDR3 bases are TGTGCCAGCAGCTTAGGGACTAGCGGGGGCTCCTACAATGAGCAGTTCTTC. The whole variable domain, filled in from reference TRBV7-6 and TRBJ2-1, reads GAGVSQSPRYKVTKRGQDVALRCDPISGHVSLYWYRQALGQGPEFLTYFNYEAQQDKSGLPNDRFSAERPEGSISTLTIQRTEQRDSAMYRCASSLGTSGGSYNEQFFGPGTRLTVL.

The V gene is TRBV10-3, the J gene TRBJ1-1; D gene ambiguous. The V end lost 2 bases, the J end lost 7 bases, and 14 bases lay between the germline ends. The CDR3 sequence is 14 residues long. CDR1 and CDR2 from the germline V gene are ENHRY and SYGVKD. The CDR3 nucleotides read TGTGCCATCAGTGAGAGTGGGCAGGCCTATGAAGCTTTCTTT. It is translated as CAISESGQAYEAFF.

The V call is TRBV27, the J call TRBJ1-2; D not certain. The CDR3 is 14 amino acids. V lost 6 bases, J lost 5 bases, and 16 bases lay in between. Germline-derived CDR1 and CDR2 are MNHEY and SMNVEV (reference sequence). CDR3 coding DNA: TGTGCCAGCAGAGCGGGCAGCCCCTTATATGGCTACACCTTC. Amino acids: CASRAGSPLYGYTF.

The rearrangement links TRBV6-6 to TRBJ2-2; 8 bases fit TRBD2. V was clipped by 5 bases and J by 0 bases; unmatched bases: 5. CDR1 is MNHNY, CDR2 SVGAGI, per germline (reference sequence). This CDR3 contains 16 residues. DNA of the CDR3: TGTGCCAGCAGTACGGGGGGGAGGCCGAACACCGGGGAGCTGTTTTTT. Encoded protein: CASSTGGRPNTGELFF.

This rearrangement joins TRBV7-2 to TRBJ2-7, with D possibly matching TRBD2 (5 bases). Trimming stripped 1 base from V and 5 bases from J, with 18 bases between. Germline V gene sequence: CDR1 SGHTA, CDR2 FQGNSA. The CDR3 spans 16 residues. CDR3 coding DNA: TGTGCCAGCAGCTTAGTAGCTTCCTCGCACGGGGACGAGCAGTACTTC. Protein: CASSLVASSHGDEQYF. The full variable domain, in which reference TRBV7-2 and TRBJ2-7 provide the parts outside the CDR3, is GAGVSQSPSNKVTEKGKDVELRCDPISGHTALYWYRQSLGQGLEFLIYFQGNSAPDKSGLPSDRFSAERTGGSVSTLTIQRTQQEDSAVYLCASSLVASSHGDEQYFGPGTRLTVT.

The gene calls are TRBV6-1 and TRBJ2-7, with 13 bases that match TRBD2. The V gene end was trimmed by 4 bases and the J gene end by 3 bases; junction bases not matched to a gene: 3. The CDR3 sequence is 15 residues long. Germline V lookup: CDR1 MNHNS, CDR2 SASEGT. The CDR3 region is CASSGGLAGIYEQYF. The CDR3 DNA follows: TGTGCCAGCAGTGGGGGACTAGCGGGAATCTACGAGCAGTACTTC.

The rearrangement joins TRBV5-3 to TRBJ1-2; TRBD1 agrees at 12 bases. TRBV5-3 is given ORF status, its function remaining uncertain. This CDR3 is 13 amino acids long. The V and J ends lost 10 bases and 5 bases, in that order; junction bases with no gene match: 6. The CDR3 DNA follows: TGTGCCCCGGGGACAGGGGGCGAATATGGCTACACCTTC. Protein sequence: CAPGTGGEYGYTF.

The gene calls are TRBV28 and TRBJ1-2; 10 nucleotides line up with TRBD1. The CDR3 consists of 16 residues. The germline CDR1 and CDR2 sequences are MDHEN and SYDVKM. J was trimmed by 3 bases and V by 3 bases; bases with no gene match: 7. The CDR3 DNA follows: TGTGCCAGCAGTTTTCAAACGGACAGGGGGGACTATGGCTACACCTTC. Encoded protein: CASSFQTDRGDYGYTF.

V gene TRBV19 combines with J gene TRBJ2-5; D call uncertain. The CDR3 consists of 12 residues. The germline V gene has CDR1 LNHDA and CDR2 SQIVND (reference sequence). Trimming removed 3 bases from V and 4 bases from J, with 6 bases in between. CDR3 sequence (DNA): TGTGCCAGTAGTATGTCGAGAGAGACCCAGTACTTC. Protein product: CASSMSRETQYF.

The chain carries TRBV4-3 and TRBJ1-1, with D tentatively TRBD1 (6 bases). V shed 2 bases and J shed 1 base, with 11 bases lying between them. Per the germline V gene, CDR1 is LGHNA and CDR2 is YSLEER. This CDR3 has 15 amino acids. The CDR3 loop reads CASSQYRTENTEAFF. DNA for the CDR3: TGCGCCAGCAGCCAATACAGGACAGAGAACACTGAAGCTTTCTTT.

CDR3 in DNA: TGTGCTAGCGGCCTAGCGGGAGGAAAAGAGACCCAGTACTTC. As protein: CASGLAGGKETQYF. The chain uses TRBV7-7 and TRBJ2-5; 11 nucleotides align to TRBD2. The CDR3 totals 14 residues. Germline V gives CDR1 SSHAT, CDR2 FNYEAQ (reference sequence).

This rearrangement joins TRBV6-5 to TRBJ2-2; the D is unclear. Per germline, CDR1 MNHEY and CDR2 SVGAGI. The CDR3 contains 13 residues. V lost 2 bases and J 4 bases, leaving 5 bases between the germline ends. CDR3 sequence reads: CASSYLPTGELFF. The CDR3 DNA follows: TGTGCCAGCAGTTACCTTCCCACCGGGGAGCTGTTTTTT.

The rearrangement joins TRBV19 to TRBJ1-2, with a possible D match to TRBD1 (5 bases). The ends were cut back, 3 bases at V and 7 bases at J, with 12 bases in the middle. The CDR3 runs to 13 residues. CDR1 and CDR2 (germline): LNHDA, SQIVND (reference sequence). The CDR3: CASSIQGGGGYTF. CDR3 bases: TGTGCCAGTAGTATCCAGGGAGGCGGTGGCTACACCTTC.

This chain joins TRBV4-3 and TRBJ2-3; 15 positions agree with TRBD2. Germline V gene data show CDR1 as LGHNA and CDR2 as YSLEER. Trimming cost V 0 bases and J 2 bases; bases outside gene matches: 12. CDR3 length equals 21 residues. The CDR3 DNA is TGCGCCAGCAGCCAAGATCGGGGACTAGCGGGAGGAGTCGAGATCACAGATACGCAGTATTTT. It is translated as CASSQDRGLAGGVEITDTQYF.

The chain's CDR3 is CASSQDRGFYEQYF. CDR3 sequence (DNA): TGCGCCAGCAGCCAGGACAGGGGATTCTACGAGCAGTACTTC. The chain recombines TRBV4-3 with TRBJ2-7; TRBD1 matches 9 bases. Germline loops: CDR1 LGHNA, CDR2 YSLEER. The CDR3 loop spans 14 amino acids. The J segment lost 3 bases and the V segment lost 3 bases, leaving 3 bases of the junction unmatched.

V and J are TRBV6-6 and TRBJ2-7, with 10 bases matching TRBD2. With 2 bases clipped from V and 3 bases from J, the junction kept 1 base outside the gene matches. CDR1 MNHNY and CDR2 SVGAGI come from the germline V gene (reference sequence). This CDR3 comprises 14 residues. The chain's CDR3 is CASSYLAGDYEQYF. CDR3 in DNA: TGTGCCAGCAGTTACCTAGCGGGAGACTACGAGCAGTACTTC.

The V and J genes are TRBV27 and TRBJ2-1; a weak D match, TRBD2 (6 bases). V was clipped by 5 bases and J by 5 bases, with 10 bases between them. The CDR3 consists of 13 residues. Germline V lookup: CDR1 MNHEY, CDR2 SMNVEV (reference sequence). DNA for the CDR3: TGTGCCAGCAGTGGATGGGGGGACAATGAGCAGTTCTTC. Residues: CASSGWGDNEQFF.

This chain links TRBV4-3 with TRBJ1-2; 8 nucleotides match TRBD1. V shed 0 bases and J 8 bases; nucleotides not matched to a gene: 5. From germline, CDR1 is LGHNA and CDR2 YSLEER. The CDR3 loop spans 14 amino acids. The CDR3 reads CASSQDPGGYGYTF. In nucleotides, the CDR3 is TGCGCCAGCAGCCAAGATCCAGGGGGCTACGGCTACACCTTC.

This clone was observed once. The J gene is TRBJ2-7, the V gene TRBV27, with TRBD2 matching 7 bases. This CDR3 is 14 amino acids long. Germline V gives CDR1 MNHEY, CDR2 SMNVEV (reference sequence). Trimming cost V 1 base and J 7 bases; bases outside gene matches: 7. CDR3 residues: CASSLFPGREEQYF. In DNA form, the CDR3 reads TGTGCCAGCAGTTTATTTCCCGGGCGGGAGGAGCAGTACTTC.

The rearrangement uses TRBV9 and TRBJ2-1, with 10 positions matching TRBD2. This CDR3 is built from 18 residues. Per germline, CDR1 SGDLS and CDR2 YYNGEE. The V and J ends lost 4 bases and 2 bases, in that order; junction bases with no gene match: 12. The CDR3 DNA reads TGTGCCAGCAGCCCCTTGGGATCCCTAGCGGGAGCCTACAATGAGCAGTTCTTC. Amino acid sequence: CASSPLGSLAGAYNEQFF. The complete variable domain, with remaining parts taken from reference TRBV9 and TRBJ2-1, reads DSGVTQTPKHLITATGQRVTLRCSPRSGDLSVYWYQQSLDQGLQFLIQYYNGEERAKGNILERFSAQQFPDLHSELNLSSLELGDSALYFCASSPLGSLAGAYNEQFFGPGTRLTVL.

This sequence joins TRBV19 and TRBJ2-7, with 8 positions matching TRBD1. The CDR3 sequence is 15 residues long. Germline CDR1 is LNHDA and CDR2 is SQIVND (reference sequence). V lost 2 bases, J lost 2 bases, and 5 bases stayed unmatched. The CDR3 sequence is CASSISTGAAYEQYF. DNA for the CDR3: TGTGCCAGTAGTATATCGACAGGGGCTGCCTACGAGCAGTACTTC. The whole variable domain, filled in from reference TRBV19 and TRBJ2-7, reads DGGITQSPKYLFRKEGQNVTLSCEQNLNHDAMYWYRQDPGQGLRLIYYSQIVNDFQKGDIAEGYSVSREKKESFPLTVTSAQKNPTAFYLCASSISTGAAYEQYFGPGTRLTVT.